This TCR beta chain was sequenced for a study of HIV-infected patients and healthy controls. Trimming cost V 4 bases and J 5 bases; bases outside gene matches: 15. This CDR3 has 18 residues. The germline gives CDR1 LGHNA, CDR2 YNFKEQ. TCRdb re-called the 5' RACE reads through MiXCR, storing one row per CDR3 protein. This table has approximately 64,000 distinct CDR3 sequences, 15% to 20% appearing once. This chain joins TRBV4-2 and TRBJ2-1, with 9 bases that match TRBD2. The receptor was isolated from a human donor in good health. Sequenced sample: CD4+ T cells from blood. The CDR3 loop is CASSPRNFLAGEHNEQFF. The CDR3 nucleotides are TGTGCCAGCAGCCCGCGTAATTTCTTAGCGGGAGAGCACAATGAGCAGTTCTTC.